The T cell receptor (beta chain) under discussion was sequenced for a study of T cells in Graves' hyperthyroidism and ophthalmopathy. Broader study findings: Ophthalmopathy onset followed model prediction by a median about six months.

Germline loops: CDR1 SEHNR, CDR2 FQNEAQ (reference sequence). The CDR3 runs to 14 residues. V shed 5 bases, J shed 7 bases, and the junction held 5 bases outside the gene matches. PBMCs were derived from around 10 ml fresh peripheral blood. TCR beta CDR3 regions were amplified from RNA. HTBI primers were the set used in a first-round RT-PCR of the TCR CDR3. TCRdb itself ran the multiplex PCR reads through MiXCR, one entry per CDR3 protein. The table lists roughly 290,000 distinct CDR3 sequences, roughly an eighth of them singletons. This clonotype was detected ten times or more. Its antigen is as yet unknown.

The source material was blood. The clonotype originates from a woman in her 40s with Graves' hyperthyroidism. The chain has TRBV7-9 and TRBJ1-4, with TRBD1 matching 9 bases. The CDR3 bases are TGTGCCAGCAGCCCGGGACAGGGTATTGAAAAACTGTTTTTT. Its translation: CASSPGQGIEKLFF.